This TCR beta chain was identified during a study of tumor-infiltrating lymphocytes in primary liver carcinoma. Study as a whole: The study enrolled male and female patients aged 30 to 69 years. The study obtained roughly 3.65 to 7.5 million productive TCRbeta reads per sample, similar across tissue types. Stage T1-T3 N0M0 and a size of about 4 to 11 cm characterized the tumors.

Co-extraction of both nucleic acids (RNA and DNA) used roughly 19-33 mg of unsorted bulk tissue. The investigators made TCR beta cDNA from 400 to 500 ng total RNA, using a constant-region primer. Library construction for TCR beta comprised three nested multiplex PCR rounds performed with slightly modified ARM-PCR. MiXCR was run by TCRdb on the multiplex PCR reads, yielding one entry per CDR3 protein. The sample shows roughly 80,000 distinct CDR3 sequences, around 66% of them seen only once. Study results and limitations: Significantly larger top-250-clone fractions were found in tumors than in blood (p = 0.039).

This clonotype came up once. Antigen: not known. One end of the junction does not line up with germline, which may come from a read error. The sequence derives from a man in his forties with primary liver carcinoma and hepatitis B virus infection. Material for sequencing was tumor-adjacent normal liver tissue.

The CDR3 region has the DNA TGTGCCAGCAGGCGAGACTGGGTAATGTACGATGAACAGTTCTTC. Amino acid sequence: CASRRDWVMYDEQFF. The J gene is TRBJ2-1, the V gene TRBV6-2 or TRBV6-3; D unclear. CDR3 size: 15 residues. Germline CDR1 and CDR2: MNHEY and SVGEGT.